This T cell receptor (beta chain) was retrieved from a study of T cell repertoires in aging, cancer and after chemotherapy. Overall study: Six age groups, ranging from 30 or younger to 70 or older, included the donors. Glioblastoma patients receiving temozolomide-based therapy gave paired samples before and after chemotherapy. Whole-study results and caveats: In each cancer cohort, median generation probability increased across chemotherapy, suggesting thymic output rebounded. In cancer patients, declining TCR diversity with age involved lost richness and lost evenness.

Per germline, CDR1 SQVTM and CDR2 ANQGSEA. The CDR3 contains 14 residues. V shed 4 bases and J shed 0 bases, with 13 bases lying between them. Peripheral blood genomic DNA, not sorted cells or RNA, was the template. This clonotype rates as large. Its antigen is not identified. A mixed TRB-A/B primer pool amplified rearranged TRB by multiplex touch-down PCR. TCRdb itself ran the multiplex PCR reads through MiXCR, one entry per CDR3 protein. This table holds roughly 1,500 distinct CDR3 sequences, 20% to 25% found once. The sample comprised blood. V gene TRBV29-1 combines with J gene TRBJ2-7; a weak D match, TRBD2 (6 bases). The receptor comes from a human donor with a solid tumor. CDR3 sequence: CSVVGGGFSYEQYF. In DNA, the CDR3 is TGCAGCGTTGTGGGAGGCGGTTTCTCCTACGAGCAGTACTTC.